This T cell receptor (beta chain) was captured by sequencing in a study of beta chain features in type 1 diabetes. The study, taken as a whole, reports: Within each of all four CD4+ subsets, Type 1 diabetes patients had TCRB CDR3s that were moderately but significantly shorter.

Sequencing targeted expressed TCRB transcripts, as all isolated RNA had been reverse transcribed. The assay was immunoSEQ multiplex PCR, and TCRdb's table has in-frame clones only and misses some. The data hold more than 300,000 clones, with 9.6% observed a single time. Worth noting for this clone: The antigen is unknown.

Trimming at V came to 4 bases and at J to 8 bases, leaving 8 bases not matched to a gene. CDR1 and CDR2 (germline): SEHNR, FQNEAQ (reference sequence). The CDR3 extends over 15 amino acids. Specimen: central memory CD4+ T cells from blood. The receptor was derived from a man aged 25 to 40 with type 1 diabetes. The J gene is TRBJ2-1, the V gene TRBV7-9, with 10 positions matching TRBD2. The CDR3: CASSSGLAFGDEQFF. The DNA of the CDR3 is TGTGCCAGCAGCTCGGGACTAGCGTTTGGAGATGAGCAGTTCTTC.